The clone carrying this T cell receptor beta chain was observed a single time. Trimming left V 1 base short and J 4 bases short, with 7 bases between. The CDR3 contains 13 residues. The V gene's germline CDR1 is SGHAT and CDR2 FQNNGV. The data stem from a study of radiotherapy plus CTLA-4 blockade in lung cancer. Profiling relied on immunoSEQ multiplex PCR, and the TCRdb table lists in-frame clones only, not all of them. Here the sample spans around 99,000 clones, approximately 86% being singletons. This material consisted of peripheral blood, taken from a patient treated with radiotherapy plus ipilimumab. The V call is TRBV11-2, the J call TRBJ1-2; D is undetermined. The sequence was collected from a human donor with non-small cell lung cancer that progressed on radiotherapy plus ipilimumab. CDR3 residues: CASSLGGTYGYTF. The CDR3 DNA follows: TGTGCCAGCAGCTTAGGGGGAACCTATGGCTACACCTTC.